This entry features one T cell receptor beta chain sequence. The sample belongs to a study of control samples from healthy donors and cancer patients. Here immunoSEQ multiplex PCR was the method, and the copy in TCRdb shows in-frame clones only, minus some. The profile covers roughly 51,000 clones, with more than 70% appearing a single time and roughly 1.4% taken by the ten largest. Germline V gives CDR1 SGHRS, CDR2 YFSETQ. J lost 6 bases, V lost 2 bases, and 4 bases had no gene match. This CDR3 comprises 14 residues. The chain links TRBV5-1 to TRBJ2-1, with 8 bases lining up with TRBD1. The sequenced material came from PBMCs. This clonotype was sampled from a man in his forties or fifties with colorectal cancer. This CDR3 reads CASSLNTGGNEQFF. CDR3 in DNA: TGCGCCAGCAGCTTAAACACAGGGGGCAATGAGCAGTTCTTC. Drawing the rest from reference TRBV5-1 and TRBJ2-1, the complete variable domain is KAGVTQTPRYLIKTRGQQVTLSCSPISGHRSVSWYQQTPGQGLQFLFEYFSETQRNKGNFPGRFSGRQFSNSRSEMNVSTLELGDSALYLCASSLNTGGNEQFFGPGTRLTVL.